These 21 T cell receptor beta chains were sequenced from one sample in a study of regulatory T cells in long-lasting Graves disease. TCR beta libraries were built with iRepertoire HTBI primers and Arm-PCR of CDR3 regions. TCRdb recomputed calls from the multiplex PCR reads with MiXCR, one row per CDR3 protein. The repertoire holds approximately 400,000 distinct CDR3 sequences, with roughly 20% as singletons. Stated time point: persistent/refractory GD, antithyroid drugs over 5 years with positive TRAb. With RNA extracted from PBMCs as input, the TCR library was made. The sample consisted of peripheral blood mononuclear cells (PBMCs), taken when the disease was refractory, from a patient treated with antithyroid drugs. The receptors derive from a female donor with Graves disease.

The V and J genes are TRBV7-2 and TRBJ2-2; no clear D. The germline V gene has CDR1 SGHTA and CDR2 FQGNSA. The V end lost 0 bases, the J end lost 5 bases, and 10 bases lay between the germline ends. The CDR3 consists of 15 residues. Here the CDR3 reads CASSLAALRTGELFF. CDR3 bases: TGTGCCAGCAGCTTAGCAGCTCTCCGAACCGGGGAGCTGTTTTTT.

This clonotype has just a few counts. The chain has TRBV14 and TRBJ2-2, with D tentatively TRBD1 (5 bases). The V gene lost 4 bases and the J gene lost 7 bases, with 13 bases spanning the gap. The CDR3 has 14 amino acids. Germline-derived CDR1 and CDR2 are SGHDN and FVKESK. In DNA, the CDR3 is TGTGCCAGCAGCCCCAGGGTTTTTGGCGGGGAGCTGTTTTTT. It translates to CASSPRVFGGELFF.

The sample holds many counts of this clonotype. The chain employs TRBV19 and TRBJ2-5; D not certain. The length of the CDR3 is 14 residues. CDR1 and CDR2 from the germline V gene are LNHDA and SQIVND (reference sequence). The V end lost 8 bases, the J end lost 2 bases, and 15 bases lay between the germline ends. This chain's CDR3 is CASAPLGGQETQYF. The CDR3 DNA reads as TGTGCCAGTGCCCCATTGGGCGGACAAGAGACCCAGTACTTC.

This clonotype was detected a few times. This sequence joins TRBV6-1 and TRBJ1-1, with 7 bases aligning to TRBD1. The CDR3 length is 14 residues. CDR1 MNHNS and CDR2 SASEGT come from the germline V gene. Trimming removed 6 bases from V and 0 bases from J; junction bases left unmatched: 4. In DNA form, the CDR3 reads TGTGCCAGCAGGGGACAGTTAATGAACACTGAAGCTTTCTTT. Residues: CASRGQLMNTEAFF.

Note on this clonotype: A read error is possible here, since a much larger clone lies one base away. The chain joins TRBV12-3 or TRBV12-4 to TRBJ1-6; D call uncertain. V was pared by 6 bases and J by 10 bases, with 13 bases between. The CDR3 covers 13 residues. The CDR3, as DNA: TGTGCCAGCAGCCAAGGCAGGCAATCACCCCTCCACTTT. Amino acid sequence: CASSQGRQSPLHF.

The gene calls are TRBV20-1 and TRBJ2-2, with 9 bases lining up with TRBD2. Germline trimming cut 0 bases from V and 1 base from J; bases unmatched to any gene: 3. This CDR3 is 16 amino acids long. Looked up from germline, CDR1 is DFQATT and CDR2 is SNEGSKA (reference sequence). CDR3 sequence: CSARDVTSGNTGELFF. The CDR3 DNA reads as TGCAGTGCTAGAGACGTGACTAGCGGGAACACCGGGGAGCTGTTTTTT.

This clonotype was detected ten times or more. The chain combines TRBV12-3 or TRBV12-4 with TRBJ2-7; D may be TRBD1 (5 bases). This CDR3 has 14 amino acids. V lost 2 bases and J 5 bases, leaving 13 bases between the germline ends. CDR3 coding DNA: TGTGCCAGCAGTTTAAATATTAAGGGGAACGAGCAGTACTTC. It yields the protein CASSLNIKGNEQYF.

This clonotype has a count of ten or more. V gene TRBV27 combines with J gene TRBJ1-1; 7 positions agree with TRBD1. The trim removed 6 bases at V and 3 bases at J, leaving 13 bases unmatched. Germline V gives CDR1 MNHEY, CDR2 SMNVEV (reference sequence). The CDR3 runs 16 residues. The CDR3 DNA reads as TGTGCCAGCAGCCACGGGACAGTGTTCGGGTACACTGAAGCTTTCTTT. Amino acids: CASSHGTVFGYTEAFF.

The chain combines TRBV5-1 with TRBJ1-2; tentatively, D is TRBD1 (5 bases). Germline V gives CDR1 SGHRS, CDR2 YFSETQ. V was trimmed by 7 bases and J by 7 bases, leaving 20 bases between them. The CDR3 sequence is 14 residues long. DNA of the CDR3: TGCGCCAGCGCCTTACAAGGGGACGTTGGTGGCTACACCTTC. Protein: CASALQGDVGGYTF.

In this sample, this clonotype turned up a few times. The J gene is TRBJ1-2, the V gene TRBV6-1; tentative D call: TRBD1 (5 bases). This CDR3 is 12 amino acids long. V shed 8 bases and J shed 2 bases, with 9 bases lying between them. CDR1 and CDR2 (germline): MNHNS, SASEGT. The CDR3 nucleotides read TGTGCCAGCCGGGGGGTGAACTATGGCTACACCTTC. Its protein product is CASRGVNYGYTF.

In its sample, this clonotype was seen many times. This chain joins TRBV6-1 and TRBJ1-2; D gene unclear. Trimming removed 5 bases from V and 8 bases from J, with 15 bases in between. The CDR3 runs to 13 residues. Germline V gene lookup returns CDR1 MNHNS and CDR2 SASEGT. The chain's CDR3 is CASSRTSNDGYTF. The CDR3 coding sequence is TGTGCCAGCAGTAGGACCTCCAACGACGGCTACACCTTC.

The gene calls are TRBV29-1 and TRBJ2-3, with 8 positions matching TRBD1. Unmatched junction bases numbered 14, after V lost 4 bases and J lost 2 bases. The CDR3 runs 17 residues. In germline, CDR1 is SQVTM, CDR2 ANQGSEA. In DNA form, the CDR3 reads TGCAGCGTTGGGGGGGAACAGGGGGGTGCTTTCACAGATACGCAGTATTTT. Its translation is CSVGGEQGGAFTDTQYF.

Note on this clonotype: Just one base apart from a much larger clone, this may be a read error. The V call is TRBV6-1, the J call TRBJ1-1; a possible D gene is TRBD1 (6 bases). This CDR3 region has 16 residues. Germline V gene data show CDR1 as MNHNS and CDR2 as SASEGT. As DNA, the CDR3 is TGTGCCGGCAGTTCCCACCCAGGGGCGAGGAACACTGAAGCTTTCTTT. It is translated as CAGSSHPGARNTEAFF.

This clonotype appeared a few times. V usage is TRBV28 and J usage is TRBJ2-2, with TRBD1 as a possible D gene (5 bases). Germline loops: CDR1 MDHEN, CDR2 SYDVKM. The V gene lost 8 bases and the J gene lost 5 bases, with 15 bases spanning the gap. This CDR3 contains 14 residues. The DNA of the CDR3 is TGTGCCAGCTCCATCCATACAGGAACCGGGGAGCTGTTTTTT. It specifies CASSIHTGTGELFF.

The V and J genes are TRBV27 and TRBJ1-5; a weak D match, TRBD1 (6 bases). This CDR3 spans 16 amino acids. V gave up 8 bases and J gave up 7 bases, with 24 bases separating them. Germline CDR1 is MNHEY and CDR2 is SMNVEV (reference sequence). In DNA form, the CDR3 reads TGTGCCAGCTCTCCCGTCGAGGGGGTCGGAGGGCAGCCCCAGCATTTT. This codes for CASSPVEGVGGQPQHF.

This clonotype has at least ten counts. The chain has TRBV27 and TRBJ1-6; no definite D call. Germline lookup yields CDR1 MNHEY and CDR2 SMNVEV (reference sequence). The CDR3 has 14 amino acids. Trimming took 3 bases from V and 8 from J, leaving 11 bases between them. The CDR3 sequence: CASSFNKGYSPLHF. The CDR3 nucleotides are TGTGCCAGCAGTTTTAACAAAGGCTATTCACCCCTCCACTTT.

This clonotype was counted a few times. This rearrangement joins TRBV6-2 or TRBV6-3 to TRBJ2-5; 7 bases fit TRBD1. The germline V gene encodes CDR1 MNHEY and CDR2 SVGEGT. This CDR3 is built from 17 residues. Trimming at V came to 4 bases and at J to 1 base, leaving 12 bases not matched to a gene. CDR3 sequence (DNA): TGTGCCAGCAGTTGGGATCCCGGGACAGACTCCCAAGAGACCCAGTACTTC. Encoded protein: CASSWDPGTDSQETQYF.

There are many counts of this clonotype. The chain recombines TRBV7-2 with TRBJ2-5, with D perhaps given as TRBD1 or TRBD2 (5 bases each). The CDR3 length is 16 residues. CDR1 is SGHTA and CDR2 is FQGNSA in the germline V gene. Between the trimmed V and J ends, which lost 5 bases and 2 bases, there was a span of 18 bases. The CDR3 DNA reads as TGTGCCAGCAGCCTAGGGGTCTATGGCGGGCAAGAGACCCAGTACTTC. Translation gives CASSLGVYGGQETQYF.

This clonotype occurred many times. The chain uses TRBV2 and TRBJ1-5; D is undetermined. The CDR3 sequence is 17 residues long. Germline values: CDR1 SNHLY, CDR2 FYNNEI. V was shortened by 2 bases and J by 5 bases, with 19 bases between the two germline ends. This CDR3 is CASSERHFRDPDQPQHF. CDR3 nucleotide sequence: TGTGCCAGCAGTGAACGACATTTTAGAGACCCGGATCAGCCCCAGCATTTT.

This clonotype was seen many times. J is TRBJ1-2 and V is TRBV20-1; D is unclear. Between the trimmed V and J ends, which lost 2 bases and 4 bases, there was a span of 14 bases. The CDR3 is 14 residues long. The germline CDR1 and CDR2 sequences are DFQATT and SNEGSKA (reference sequence). The CDR3 loop reads CSARPPGSLYGYTF. CDR3 DNA sequence: TGCAGTGCTAGACCCCCCGGGAGCCTCTATGGCTACACCTTC.

Notes on this clonotype: A read error is possible here, since a much larger clone lies one base away. Given the absence of the conserved phenylalanine or tryptophan at the CDR3 end, a read error is likely. J is TRBJ2-7 and V is TRBV11-2, with D possibly TRBD1 on 6 matching bases. Trimming pared 7 bases from V and 1 base from J, leaving 17 bases between. The V gene's germline CDR1 is SGHAT and CDR2 FQNNGV. This CDR3 is 15 amino acids long. In DNA, the CDR3 is TGTGCCAGCACCGAGTGGGGGACACAATCCTACGAGCAGTACCTC. It yields the protein CASTEWGTQSYEQYL.